This T cell receptor beta chain appears in the sequencing data of a study of CD8 T cells in Susac syndrome. The study sequenced TCR beta in blood CD8+ and CD4+ T cells. Negative isolation yielded the CD8+ and CD4+ T cells, while FACS enriched the TEMRA cells. An input of about 0.45 to 1 ug of RNA was subjected to reverse transcription using random hexamers. Across 54 Vbeta and 13 Jbeta, TCR beta CDR3 was amplified with immunoSEQ multiplex PCR. TCRdb reprocessed the immunoSEQ multiplex PCR reads via MiXCR and lists one record per CDR3 protein. The data hold 150,000 to 200,000 distinct CDR3 sequences, with 94% observed a single time. The CDR3 contains 18 residues. V lost 3 bases, J lost 6 bases, and 25 bases lay in between. Per germline, CDR1 SGHRS and CDR2 YFSETQ.

This sequence joins TRBV5-1 and TRBJ2-1; D might be TRBD1 or TRBD2, each matching 7 bases. This receptor was taken from a human donor with multiple sclerosis. Sequencing input: CD4+ T cells from PBMCs. CDR3: CASSSSGGWDRDSNEQFF. CDR3 coding DNA: TGCGCCAGCAGCTCCTCCGGGGGGTGGGACAGAGACAGCAATGAGCAGTTCTTC.